The 6 T cell receptor beta chains reported below all come from one sample, sequenced in a study of response to subunit inactivated influenza vaccine (dated by TCRdb to 2017 to 2018). Receptor amplification or capture employed RT-PCR. TCRdb shows the sequencer as Illumina HiSeq 2500. TCRdb passed the public sequencing reads through fastp at Q25 and MiXCR, retaining productive beta sequences. Rows merge per CDR3 protein into single entries with the most common DNA and genes. The sample table records about 800,000 distinct CDR3 sequences; 21% of these occur just once. The top ten clones comprise roughly 10% of the sample. Sequenced here: PBMCs from blood, sampled 5 days after vaccination. Receptors originate from a man aged 50 or older who received an inactivated influenza vaccine. Donor details come from another sample of the same person, matched by shared clones.

This clonotype was counted ten times or more. The V call is TRBV10-3, the J call TRBJ2-3; D unresolved. Trimming pared 6 bases from V and 6 bases from J, leaving 10 bases between. Germline V CDR1 and CDR2: ENHRY, SYGVKD. The CDR3 runs to 12 residues. CDR3 region: CAISGSSDTQYF. DNA of the CDR3: TGTGCCATCAGCGGGTCTTCCGATACGCAGTATTTT.

This clonotype was counted between two and nine times. V usage is TRBV27 and J usage is TRBJ2-1; 9 nucleotides align to TRBD2. Trimming removed 8 bases from V and 7 bases from J; junction bases left unmatched: 12. This CDR3 contains 15 residues. CDR1 MNHEY and CDR2 SMNVEV come from the germline V gene (reference sequence). The CDR3 sequence is CASGILAGRLNEQFF. CDR3 coding DNA: TGTGCCAGCGGTATTCTAGCGGGACGTCTAAATGAGCAGTTCTTC.

The gene calls are TRBV12-3 or TRBV12-4 and TRBJ2-7, with D uncertain. Trimming removed 1 base from V and 6 bases from J, with 7 bases in between. The CDR3 sequence is 12 residues long. The CDR3 reads CASSLGAPEQYF. The CDR3 DNA reads TGTGCCAGCAGTTTAGGTGCGCCCGAGCAGTACTTC.

This clonotype was seen a few times. This chain connects TRBV20-1 to TRBJ2-1, with D perhaps TRBD1 or TRBD2 (5 bases each). Between the trimmed V and J ends, which lost 6 bases and 7 bases, there was a span of 16 bases. Looked up from germline, CDR1 is DFQATT and CDR2 is SNEGSKA (reference sequence). The CDR3 extends over 13 amino acids. For the CDR3, the DNA is TGCAGTGCCCCCGGGACGCCCAGGAATGAGCAGTTCTTC. It encodes CSAPGTPRNEQFF.

This clonotype showed up just a few times. V and J are TRBV29-1 and TRBJ1-2; perhaps TRBD1 as D (6 bases). This CDR3 has 13 amino acids. Per the germline V gene, CDR1 is SQVTM and CDR2 is ANQGSEA. The V gene lost 5 bases and the J gene lost 5 bases, with 15 bases spanning the gap. The CDR3 loop is CSVPRQAGYGYTF. The CDR3 DNA reads TGCAGCGTTCCAAGACAGGCTGGATATGGCTACACCTTC.

This chain joins TRBV3-1 and TRBJ2-7; perhaps TRBD2 as D (5 bases). Germline CDR1 and CDR2: LGHDT and YNNKEL (reference sequence). CDR3 length: 14 amino acids. The V and J ends lost 1 base and 2 bases respectively, with 9 bases between them. As DNA, the CDR3 is TGTGCCAGCAGCCAAGCTGAGGGTCCCTACGAGCAGTACTTC. Its translation: CASSQAEGPYEQYF.